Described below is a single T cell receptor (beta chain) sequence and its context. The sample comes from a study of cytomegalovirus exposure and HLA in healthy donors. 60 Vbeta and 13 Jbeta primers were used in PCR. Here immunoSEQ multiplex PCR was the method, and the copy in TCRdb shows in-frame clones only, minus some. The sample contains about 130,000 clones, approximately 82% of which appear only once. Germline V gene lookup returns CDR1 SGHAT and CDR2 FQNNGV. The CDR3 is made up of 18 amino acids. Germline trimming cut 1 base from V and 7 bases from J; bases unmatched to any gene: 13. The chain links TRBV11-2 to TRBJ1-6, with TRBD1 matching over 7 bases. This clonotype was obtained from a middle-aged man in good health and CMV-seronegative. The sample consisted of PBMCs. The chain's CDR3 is CASSLAPILTGNNSPLHF. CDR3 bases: TGTGCCAGCAGCTTAGCCCCTATTTTGACAGGGAACAATTCACCCCTCCACTTT.